This T cell receptor beta chain comes out of a study of human CD8 memory T cell subsets. TPEX cells were exhausted-like CCR7+ PD-1+ TIGIT+ early memory CD8+ T cells. This CDR3 spans 15 amino acids. Germline V gene lookup returns CDR1 LNHDA and CDR2 SQIVND (reference sequence). UMI-labeled 5' RACE produced the TCR beta libraries. Following a re-call of the 5' RACE reads, TCRdb has one entry per CDR3 protein and lacks DNA. The sample shows thousands of distinct CDR3 sequences, and 20% sits with its ten largest clones. Points from the study as a whole: According to Chao1 estimates, stem-like memory T cells seemed more diverse than precursor exhausted T cells were.

This clonotype is identified as medium-sized from frequency. Antigen unknown. The material sequenced was CD8+ T cells from PBMCs. The chain has TRBV19 and TRBJ2-1; the TCRdb D gene call, TRBD1, has no DNA to confirm it. The receptor was isolated from a human donor in good health. The CDR3: CASSFSGTGGDEQFF.